This T cell receptor beta chain derives from a study of T cell clonotyping in hematopoietic cell transplantation. In the case of this clone: The antigen is unknown.

Study-wide results and caveats: Broader posttransplant TCR repertoire diversity was predicted by graft donor and pretransplant recipient Inverse Simpson Index values. Few recipient clonotypes overlapped donors; over 95% were de novo at given depth.

Regarding time point: recipient sample about 28 days before transplant, after cytoreduction. Samples: about 28 days before transplant, then days 30, 100 and 180 after. Assay: immunoSEQ multiplex PCR; the TCRdb copy retains only in-frame clones and omits some. The table shows roughly 50,000 clones, with approximately 90% occurring only once. V shed 4 bases and J 13 bases; nucleotides not matched to a gene: 11. Germline V lookup: CDR1 SGHNT, CDR2 YYREEE (reference sequence). The CDR3 totals 13 residues. V usage is TRBV5-4 and J usage is TRBJ2-4, with 7 bases fitting TRBD1. This sequence was found in a man aged 55 to 70 with biphenotypic leukemia. Some clones in this sample may be carry-over from other donors' samples. The material was peripheral blood mononuclear cells, obtained before stem cell transplant. CDR3 sequence (DNA): TGTGCCAGCAGCGCAAACAACCGGGACAGACAGTACTTC. This codes for CASSANNRDRQYF.